The clone carrying this TCR beta chain was seen only a few times. The data are from a study of blood T cells in healthy people across ages. The CDR3 loop spans 13 amino acids. Trimming took 5 bases from V and 8 from J, leaving 15 bases between them. The authors ran a second PCR of roughly 6 to 12 cycles using a sample-barcoded 5' primer and a J-beta primer mix. MiXCR was run by TCRdb on the 5' RACE reads, yielding one entry per CDR3 protein. The profile shows about 1 million distinct CDR3 sequences, 35% to 50% of them singletons. The chain has TRBV12-3 or TRBV12-4 and TRBJ1-2; maybe TRBD1 (6 bases). The specimen sequenced was blood. This sequence was found in a woman aged 55-70 years in good health. This chain's CDR3 is CASSPDRQRGYTF. The CDR3 DNA sequence: TGTGCCAGCAGTCCAGACAGGCAGCGGGGCTACACCTTC.